This TCR beta chain appears in the sequencing data of a study of blood T cell repertoires in COVID-19. Across the study: PBMCs, B-cell-depleted T cells, or T cells were the source of the cDNA or gDNA that made up the material.

This clone has just a few counts. Original methodology: Amplification from reference gene primers served as the basis for estimated nucleated cell counts. The assay was immunoSEQ multiplex PCR, and TCRdb's table has in-frame clones only and misses some. V and J calls and clone size follow that table, whereas D and trimming were derived from the DNA. The sample includes 55,000 to 80,000 clones, roughly 68% of them seen just once. This CDR3 spans 18 amino acids. From germline, CDR1 is SGHRS and CDR2 YFSETQ. V lost 4 bases and J lost 7; bases outside the gene matches: 17. Sequencing used peripheral blood. The source is a woman at least 80 years old with acute or convalescent COVID-19. The V and J genes are TRBV5-1 and TRBJ1-5; 10 bases are a match to TRBD1. CDR3 nucleotide sequence: TGCGCCAGCAGCCCAAACCCGGGAGGGGGACAGGGGTGGCAGCCCCAGCATTTT. Residues: CASSPNPGGGQGWQPQHF.